This T cell receptor (beta chain) was captured by sequencing in a study of PD-1 blockade in mismatch repair-deficient tumors. Generated by immunoSEQ multiplex PCR, the TCRdb table keeps only in-frame clones and is missing some. Of about 25,000 clones in the sample, approximately 84% are singletons; the top ten hold more than 2.5%. Germline trimming cut 6 bases from V and 0 bases from J; bases unmatched to any gene: 3. Germline V lookup: CDR1 SNHLY, CDR2 FYNNEI. The length of the CDR3 is 15 residues. PCR or immunohistochemistry showed mismatch repair deficiency in every enrolled patient. The TCR-sequenced patients were a few responders to pembrolizumab.

This specimen was PBMCs, taken before pembrolizumab treatment. The V call is TRBV2, the J call TRBJ1-3; 9 nucleotides align to TRBD1. This TCR derives from an adult with mismatch repair-deficient cancer. The CDR3 region has the DNA TGTGCCAGCAGGAGGGACAGGGACTCTGGAAACACCATATATTTT. It yields the protein CASRRDRDSGNTIYF.